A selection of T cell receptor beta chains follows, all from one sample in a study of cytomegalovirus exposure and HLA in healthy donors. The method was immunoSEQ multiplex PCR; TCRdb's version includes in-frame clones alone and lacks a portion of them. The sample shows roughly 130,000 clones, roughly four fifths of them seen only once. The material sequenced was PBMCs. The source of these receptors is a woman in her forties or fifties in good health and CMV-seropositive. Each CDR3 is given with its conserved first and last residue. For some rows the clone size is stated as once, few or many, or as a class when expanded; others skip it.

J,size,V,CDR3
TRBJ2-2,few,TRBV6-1,CASSATGTTTHGELFF
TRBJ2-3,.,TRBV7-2,CASSLATSSTDTQYF
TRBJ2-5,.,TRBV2,CASSQGGGWQETQYF
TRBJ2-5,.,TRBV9,CASSVTSGGETQYF
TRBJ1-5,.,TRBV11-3,CASSLEVREGYSNQPQHF
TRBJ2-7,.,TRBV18,CASSPGTSRDEQYF
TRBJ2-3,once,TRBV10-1,CANERGVGTDTQYF
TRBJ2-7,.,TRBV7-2,CASSLGLSIAGGRFFEQYF
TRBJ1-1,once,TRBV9,CASSRATLTEAFF
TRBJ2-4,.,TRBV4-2,CASSQGASGGAGNIQYF
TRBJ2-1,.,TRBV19,CASRAARLSSYNEQFF
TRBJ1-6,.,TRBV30,CAWSSLIDRGNSPLHF
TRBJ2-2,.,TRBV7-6,CASSRRGRADTGELFF
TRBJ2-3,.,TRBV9,CASSVSRGGVADTQYF
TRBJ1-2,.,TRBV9,CASSPGEKSYGYTF
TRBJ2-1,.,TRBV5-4,CASSFGGGGSYNEQFF
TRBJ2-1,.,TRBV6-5,CASSYSSGGAREQFF
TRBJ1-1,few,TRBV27,CASSPSPGQGREAFF
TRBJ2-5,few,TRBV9,CASSAGGVQETQYF
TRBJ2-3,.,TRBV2,CASSWTDRTDTQYF
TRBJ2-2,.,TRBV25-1,CASRGAQGIRELFF
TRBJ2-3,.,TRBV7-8,CASSLAADTQYF
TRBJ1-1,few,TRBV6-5,CASTRDKRNTEAFF
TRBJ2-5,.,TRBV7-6,CASTGLAGAKETQYF
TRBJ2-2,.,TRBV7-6,CASRLPPGTPGESYTGELFF
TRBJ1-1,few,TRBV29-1,CSALQNTEAFF